Presented here are 21 T cell receptor beta chains from one specimen sequenced in a study of early T cells in non-severe SARS-CoV-2 infection. Via MiXCR, TCRdb re-called the 5' RACE reads, giving one row per CDR3 protein. This sample has 20,000 to 25,000 distinct CDR3 sequences; 4% to 5% occur once, and the top ten carry under 20%. The sample taken for sequencing was whole blood. These receptor sequences come from an adult who was a healthcare worker with PCR-confirmed SARS-CoV-2 infection or an uninfected control (not recorded which).

The gene calls are TRBV20-1 and TRBJ2-3; 8 nucleotides agree with TRBD2. The CDR3 is 15 residues long. With V trimmed by 6 bases and J by 4 bases, 12 bases remained unmatched. CDR1 and CDR2 (germline): DFQATT, SNEGSKA (reference sequence). CDR3 DNA: TGCAGTGCCGCGGGGGGCCGATTCCTATCAGATACGCAGTATTTT. Encoded protein: CSAAGGRFLSDTQYF.

At least ten counts were recorded for this clonotype. The chain combines TRBV20-1 with TRBJ1-6; no clear D gene. Germline V gene sequence: CDR1 DFQATT, CDR2 SNEGSKA (reference sequence). The V end lost 1 base, the J end lost 7 bases, and 8 bases lay between the germline ends. This CDR3 is built from 13 residues. CDR3 sequence reads: CSARVVVNSPLHF. DNA for the CDR3: TGCAGTGCTAGAGTTGTTGTGAATTCACCCCTCCACTTT.

This clonotype was observed many times. The V gene is TRBV10-3, the J gene TRBJ2-1; a possible D gene is TRBD2 (6 bases). Germline V gene lookup returns CDR1 ENHRY and CDR2 SYGVKD. Trimming took off 6 bases at V and 8 bases at J, with 8 bases between the two ends. The CDR3 is 11 residues long. The CDR3 nucleotides are TGTGCCATCAGGCGGAGGGATGAGCAGTTCTTC. This gives the protein CAIRRRDEQFF.

This clonotype has a handful of counts. The CDR3 bases are TGTGCTAGTGGCTGGGGTGAACGAGGGGGCCGCAATGAGCAGTTCTTC. Protein product: CASGWGERGGRNEQFF. This rearrangement joins TRBV12-5 to TRBJ2-1, with 7 bases identical to TRBD1. Losses at the gene ends were 6 bases for V and 6 bases for J; bases not matched to a gene: 14. This CDR3 has 16 amino acids. In germline, CDR1 is LGHNT, CDR2 FRNRAP.

This clonotype has just a few counts. The V and J genes are TRBV13 and TRBJ2-7, with 7 bases matching TRBD2. The V and J ends lost 5 bases and 6 bases, in that order; junction bases with no gene match: 4. Germline V lookup: CDR1 PRHDT, CDR2 FYEKMQ (reference sequence). The CDR3 totals 12 residues. The CDR3 region has the DNA TGTGCCAGCAGCCTCCCGGGGGGCGAGCAGTACTTC. Translation: CASSLPGGEQYF.

Concerning this clonotype: The junction differs from germline at one of its ends, possibly a read error. The chain couples TRBV7-3 to TRBJ2-3; D gene uncertain. The CDR3 is 13 amino acids. Germline CDR1 SGHTA, CDR2 FQGTGA. The chain's CDR3 is CASSLNSIDTQYF. For the CDR3, the DNA is TGTGCCAGCAGCCTGAATAGCATAGATACGCAGTATTTT. Complete variable domain (other parts from reference TRBV7-3 and TRBJ2-3): GAGVSQTPSNKVTEKGKYVELRCDPISGHTALYWYRQSLGQGPEFLIYFQGTGAADDSGLPNDRFFAVRPEGSVSTLKIQRTERGDSAVYLCASSLNSIDTQYFGPGTRLTVL.

This clonotype came up a few times. The rearrangement uses TRBV7-9 and TRBJ1-2; D call uncertain. Germline V gene lookup returns CDR1 SEHNR and CDR2 FQNEAQ (reference sequence). The length of the CDR3 is 12 residues. Trimming removed 2 bases from V and 8 bases from J, with 9 bases in between. CDR3 DNA sequence: TGTGCCAGCAGCTTATGGTCGAGGGGCTACACCTTC. As protein: CASSLWSRGYTF.

This clonotype came up many times. The chain links TRBV29-1 to TRBJ2-5, with D possibly matching TRBD1 (6 bases). CDR3 length: 12 residues. The V end lost 4 bases, the J end lost 4 bases, and 10 bases lay between the germline ends. CDR1 and CDR2 (germline): SQVTM, ANQGSEA. The CDR3 protein is CSVGGRGETQYF. The CDR3 DNA sequence: TGCAGCGTTGGGGGGCGCGGAGAGACCCAGTACTTC.

This clonotype was observed many times. This chain joins TRBV5-8 and TRBJ1-2; D call uncertain. Germline lookup yields CDR1 SGHTS and CDR2 YDEGEE. The ends were cut back, 0 bases at V and 2 bases at J, with 11 bases in the middle. CDR3 size: 15 residues. DNA of the CDR3: TGTGCCAGCAGCTTGGCGGTGGGAGGCAACTATGGCTACACCTTC. Protein sequence: CASSLAVGGNYGYTF. The full variable domain, rest sourced from reference TRBV5-8 and TRBJ1-2, is EAGVTQSPTHLIKTRGQQATLRCSPISGHTSVYWYQQALGLGLQFLLWYDEGEERNRGNFPPRFSGRQFPNYSSELNVNALELEDSALYLCASSLAVGGNYGYTFGSGTRLTVV.

This clonotype is medium-sized by share. The chain uses TRBV7-8 and TRBJ2-7; the D is unclear. V was trimmed by 5 bases and J by 9 bases, leaving 11 bases between them. The CDR3 runs 11 residues. Germline values: CDR1 SGHVS, CDR2 FQNEAQ. Written as DNA, the CDR3 is TGTGCCAGCAGCGTCAATCTGGGGCAGTACTTC. This translates into CASSVNLGQYF.

This sequence joins TRBV20-1 and TRBJ1-2, with TRBD1 matching over 9 bases. Germline loops: CDR1 DFQATT, CDR2 SNEGSKA (reference sequence). The trim removed 4 bases at V and 8 bases at J, leaving 11 bases unmatched. The CDR3 runs to 14 residues. Here the CDR3 reads CSATEQGALQGYTF. CDR3 DNA: TGCAGTGCTACCGAACAGGGGGCTCTACAGGGCTACACCTTC.

This clonotype was counted a few times. V is TRBV6-5 and J is TRBJ1-1; TRBD1 matches 9 bases. CDR1 and CDR2 from the germline V gene are MNHEY and SVGAGI. V lost 5 bases, J lost 0 bases, and 7 bases stayed unmatched. This CDR3 is built from 16 residues. The CDR3 nucleotides are TGTGCCAGCAGTACCCGGACAGGGGTCATGAACACTGAAGCTTTCTTT. Translation gives CASSTRTGVMNTEAFF.

This clonotype was observed a few times. The chain combines TRBV6-5 with TRBJ1-5; 12 bases line up with TRBD1. This CDR3 has 17 amino acids. V shed 6 bases, J shed 6 bases, and the junction held 12 bases outside the gene matches. CDR1 MNHEY and CDR2 SVGAGI come from the germline V gene. The DNA for the CDR3 is TGTGCCAGCAGCCCCGGTCCCGGGACAGGGGGCGGTCAGCCCCAGCATTTT. Protein product: CASSPGPGTGGGQPQHF.

The V and J genes are TRBV10-1 and TRBJ2-7; D unresolved. Trimming took off 3 bases at V and 1 base at J, with 10 bases between the two ends. Germline-derived CDR1 and CDR2 are WNHNN and SYGVQD (reference sequence). The CDR3 has 14 amino acids. The CDR3, as DNA: TGCGCCAGCAGTGAAGGGCCAATATCCTACGAGCAGTACTTC. It encodes CASSEGPISYEQYF.

The table lists this clonotype with a few counts. This chain connects TRBV18 to TRBJ2-7; D not certain. V dropped 3 bases and J dropped 1 base, with 10 bases sitting between them. The CDR3 sequence is 14 residues long. Germline CDR1 reads KGHSH; CDR2 reads LQKENI. CDR3 nucleotide sequence: TGTGCCAGCTCACCCCCTTACCAATCCTACGAGCAGTACTTC. Its protein product is CASSPPYQSYEQYF.

This clonotype has at least ten counts. The chain links TRBV3-1 to TRBJ2-5; D possibly matches TRBD1 or TRBD2 (5 bases each). V was clipped by 4 bases and J by 4 bases, with 7 bases between them. Germline-derived CDR1 and CDR2 are LGHDT and YNNKEL (reference sequence). The CDR3 consists of 12 residues. The CDR3 spells CASSRGTETQYF. The DNA of the CDR3 is TGTGCCAGCAGCCGGGGGACAGAGACCCAGTACTTC.

CDR3 in amino acids: CASSQEGRTGSPLHF. CDR3 nucleotides: TGCGCCAGCAGCCAAGAAGGCCGTACGGGTTCACCCCTCCACTTT. This rearrangement joins TRBV4-3 to TRBJ1-6; unclear D gene. The germline V and J ends were trimmed by 0 bases and 9 bases, with 12 bases remaining between them. Germline CDR1 LGHNA, CDR2 YSLEER. The CDR3 totals 15 residues.

This clonotype was detected a few times. The chain joins TRBV10-2 to TRBJ1-5; 7 bases line up with TRBD1. Trimming removed 3 bases from V and 6 bases from J; junction bases left unmatched: 5. The CDR3 runs to 14 residues. The germline gives CDR1 WSHSY, CDR2 SAAADI. This chain's CDR3 is CASSDMTGIQPQHF. As DNA, the CDR3 is TGCGCCAGCAGTGACATGACAGGGATTCAGCCCCAGCATTTT.

This clonotype was picked up a small number of times. V gene TRBV5-1 combines with J gene TRBJ2-6, with D perhaps matching TRBD1 or TRBD2 (5 bases each). This CDR3 is 16 amino acids long. Trimming shortened V by 3 bases and J by 0 bases, and 10 bases separated the two germline ends. Germline loops: CDR1 SGHRS, CDR2 YFSETQ. DNA for the CDR3: TGCGCCAGCAGCTCCGGGACGGTCTCTGGGGCCAACGTCCTGACTTTC. This codes for CASSSGTVSGANVLTF.

This clonotype is medium-sized (0.01 to 0.1%) in the sample. The chain's CDR3 is CASSLDRSNYGYTF. CDR3 DNA: TGTGCCAGCAGCTTAGACCGATCTAACTATGGCTACACCTTC. The chain links TRBV7-3 to TRBJ1-2, with unresolved D. The CDR3 covers 14 residues. Trimming took 2 bases from V and 0 from J, leaving 7 bases between them. Germline loops: CDR1 SGHTA, CDR2 FQGTGA.

The CDR3, as DNA: TGTGCCAGCAGCTTAGGACGGAATGAAGCTTTCTTT. Its translation is CASSLGRNEAFF. This rearrangement joins TRBV7-2 to TRBJ1-1; D gene unclear. The CDR3 is made up of 12 amino acids. CDR1 SGHTA and CDR2 FQGNSA come from the germline V gene. Trimming removed 1 base from V and 7 bases from J, with 7 bases in between.